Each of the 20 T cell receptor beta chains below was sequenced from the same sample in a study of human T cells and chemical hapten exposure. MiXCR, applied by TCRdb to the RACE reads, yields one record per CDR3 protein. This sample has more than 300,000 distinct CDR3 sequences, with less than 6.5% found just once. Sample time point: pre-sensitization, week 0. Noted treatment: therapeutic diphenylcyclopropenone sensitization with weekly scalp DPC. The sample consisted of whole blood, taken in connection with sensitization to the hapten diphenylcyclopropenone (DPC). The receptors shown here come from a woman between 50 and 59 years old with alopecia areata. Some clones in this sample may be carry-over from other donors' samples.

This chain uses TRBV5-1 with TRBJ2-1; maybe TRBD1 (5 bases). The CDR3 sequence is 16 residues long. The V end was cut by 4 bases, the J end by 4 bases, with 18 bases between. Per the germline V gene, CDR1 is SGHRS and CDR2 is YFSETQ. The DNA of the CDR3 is TGCGCCAGCAGCACAAGACAGTGGCCCTCTTACAATGAGCAGTTCTTC. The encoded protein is CASSTRQWPSYNEQFF.

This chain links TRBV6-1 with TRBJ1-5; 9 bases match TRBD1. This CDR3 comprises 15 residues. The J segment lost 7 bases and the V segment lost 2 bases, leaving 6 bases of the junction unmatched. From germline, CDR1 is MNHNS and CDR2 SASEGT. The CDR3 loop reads CASSEKTGGDQPQHF. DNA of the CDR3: TGTGCCAGCAGTGAAAAGACAGGGGGGGACCAGCCCCAGCATTTT.

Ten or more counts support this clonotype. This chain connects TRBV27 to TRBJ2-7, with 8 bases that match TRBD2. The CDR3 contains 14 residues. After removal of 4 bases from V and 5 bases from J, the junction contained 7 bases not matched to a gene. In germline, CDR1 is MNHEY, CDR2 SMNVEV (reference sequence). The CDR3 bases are TGTGCCAGCAGTTCCCCGGGAGGGGCGGACGAGCAGTACTTC. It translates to CASSSPGGADEQYF.

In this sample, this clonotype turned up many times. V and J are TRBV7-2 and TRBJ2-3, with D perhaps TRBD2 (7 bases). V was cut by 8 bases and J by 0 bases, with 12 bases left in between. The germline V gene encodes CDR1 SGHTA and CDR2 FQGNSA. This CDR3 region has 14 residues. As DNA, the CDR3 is TGTGCCAGCCAAAGGGGGGGCAGCACAGATACGCAGTATTTT. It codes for CASQRGGSTDTQYF.

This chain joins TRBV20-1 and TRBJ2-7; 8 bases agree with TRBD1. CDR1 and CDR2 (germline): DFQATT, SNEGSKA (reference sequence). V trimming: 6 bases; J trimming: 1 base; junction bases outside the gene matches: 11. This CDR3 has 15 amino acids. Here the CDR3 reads CSARTGTGSSYEQYF. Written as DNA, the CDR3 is TGCAGTGCCCGTACCGGGACAGGCAGTTCCTACGAGCAGTACTTC.

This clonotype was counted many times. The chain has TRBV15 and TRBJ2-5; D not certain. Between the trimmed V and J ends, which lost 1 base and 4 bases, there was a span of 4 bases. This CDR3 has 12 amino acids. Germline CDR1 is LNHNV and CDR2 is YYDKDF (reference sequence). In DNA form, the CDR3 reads TGTGCCACCAGCAGAGGGGCAGAGACCCAGTACTTC. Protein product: CATSRGAETQYF.

CDR3 loop: CASSWKPVDEQFF. The CDR3 region has the DNA TGTGCCAGCAGCTGGAAGCCAGTGGATGAGCAGTTCTTC. The rearrangement joins TRBV7-2 to TRBJ2-1; D remains ambiguous. This CDR3 spans 13 amino acids. The V end lost 4 bases, the J end lost 8 bases, and 12 bases lay between the germline ends. Germline V gives CDR1 SGHTA, CDR2 FQGNSA.

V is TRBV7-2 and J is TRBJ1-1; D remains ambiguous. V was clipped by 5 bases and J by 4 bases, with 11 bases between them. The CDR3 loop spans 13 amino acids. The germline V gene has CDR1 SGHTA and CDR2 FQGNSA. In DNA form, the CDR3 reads TGTGCCAGCAGCCCCTTAGGGCTCACTGAAGCTTTCTTT. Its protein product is CASSPLGLTEAFF.

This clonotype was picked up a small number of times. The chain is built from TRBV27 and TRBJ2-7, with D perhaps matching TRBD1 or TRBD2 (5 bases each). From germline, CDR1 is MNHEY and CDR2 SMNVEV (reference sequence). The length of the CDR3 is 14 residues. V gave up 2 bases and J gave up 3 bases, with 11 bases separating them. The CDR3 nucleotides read TGTGCCAGCAGTTTAGAGGGGTCGGGCTACGAGCAGTACTTC. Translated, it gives CASSLEGSGYEQYF.

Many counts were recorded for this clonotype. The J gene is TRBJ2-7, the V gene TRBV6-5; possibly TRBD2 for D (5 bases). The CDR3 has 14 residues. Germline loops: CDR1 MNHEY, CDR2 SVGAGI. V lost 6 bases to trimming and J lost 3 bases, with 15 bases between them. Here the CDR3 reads CASRPHGSGYEQYF. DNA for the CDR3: TGTGCCAGCAGACCCCATGGAAGCGGCTACGAGCAGTACTTC.

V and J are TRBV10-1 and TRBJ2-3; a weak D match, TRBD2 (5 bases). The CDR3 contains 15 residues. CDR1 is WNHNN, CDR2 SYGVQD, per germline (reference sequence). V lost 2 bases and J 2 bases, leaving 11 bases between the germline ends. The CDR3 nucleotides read TGCGCCAGCAGTGAGAAAGGACTCTCCACAGATACGCAGTATTTT. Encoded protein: CASSEKGLSTDTQYF.

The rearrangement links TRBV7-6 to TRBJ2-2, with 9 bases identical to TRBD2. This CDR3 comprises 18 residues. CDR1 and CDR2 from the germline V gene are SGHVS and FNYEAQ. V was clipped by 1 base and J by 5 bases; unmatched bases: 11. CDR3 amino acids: CASSLDPSGTLRTGELFF. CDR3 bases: TGTGCCAGCAGCTTAGATCCTAGCGGGACCCTGAGGACCGGGGAGCTGTTTTTT.

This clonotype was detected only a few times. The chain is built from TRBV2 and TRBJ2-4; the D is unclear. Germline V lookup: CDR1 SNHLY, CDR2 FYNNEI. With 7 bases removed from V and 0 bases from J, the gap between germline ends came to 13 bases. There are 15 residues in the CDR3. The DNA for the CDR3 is TGTGCCAGCACTCCGGACCGACGAGCCAAAAACATTCAGTACTTC. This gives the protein CASTPDRRAKNIQYF.

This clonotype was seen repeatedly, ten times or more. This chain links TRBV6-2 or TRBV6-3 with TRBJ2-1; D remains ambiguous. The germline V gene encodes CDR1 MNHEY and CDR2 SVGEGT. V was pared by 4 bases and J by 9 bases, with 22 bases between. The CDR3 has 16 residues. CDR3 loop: CASSSRLSPPWGEQFF. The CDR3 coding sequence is TGTGCCAGCAGTTCTCGGTTAAGCCCCCCGTGGGGTGAGCAGTTCTTC.

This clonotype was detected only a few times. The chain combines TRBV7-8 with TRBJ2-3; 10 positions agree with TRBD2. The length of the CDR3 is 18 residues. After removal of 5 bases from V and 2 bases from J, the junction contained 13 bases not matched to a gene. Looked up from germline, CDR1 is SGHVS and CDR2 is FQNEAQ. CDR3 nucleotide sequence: TGTGCCAGCAGCCCCAGGGCCAGCGGGGGGGCCTTCACAGATACGCAGTATTTT. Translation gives CASSPRASGGAFTDTQYF.

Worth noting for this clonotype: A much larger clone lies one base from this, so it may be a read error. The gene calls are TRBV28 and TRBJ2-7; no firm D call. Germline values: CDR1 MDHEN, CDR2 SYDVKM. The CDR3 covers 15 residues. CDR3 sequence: CASSLRPGKSYKQYF. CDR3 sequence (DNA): TGTGCCAGCAGTTTAAGGCCAGGAAAATCCTACAAGCAGTACTTC.

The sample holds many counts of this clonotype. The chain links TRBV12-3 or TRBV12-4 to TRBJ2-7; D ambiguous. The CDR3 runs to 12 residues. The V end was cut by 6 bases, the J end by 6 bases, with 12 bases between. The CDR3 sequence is CASSPWLGEQYF. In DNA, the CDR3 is TGTGCCAGCAGCCCGTGGTTAGGCGAGCAGTACTTC.

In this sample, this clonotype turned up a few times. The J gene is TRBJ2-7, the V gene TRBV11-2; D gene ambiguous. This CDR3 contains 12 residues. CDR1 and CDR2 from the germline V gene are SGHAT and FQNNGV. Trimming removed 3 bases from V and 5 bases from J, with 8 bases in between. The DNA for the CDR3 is TGTGCCAGCAGCTTTGGGGTAGACGAGCAGTACTTC. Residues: CASSFGVDEQYF.

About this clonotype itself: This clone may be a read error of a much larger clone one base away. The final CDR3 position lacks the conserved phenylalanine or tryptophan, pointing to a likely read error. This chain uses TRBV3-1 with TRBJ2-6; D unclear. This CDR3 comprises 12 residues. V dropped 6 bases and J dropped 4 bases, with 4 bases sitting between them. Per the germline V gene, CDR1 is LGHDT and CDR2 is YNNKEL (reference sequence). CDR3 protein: CASSEGANVLTL. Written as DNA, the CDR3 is TGTGCCAGCAGTGAAGGGGCCAACGTCCTGACTCTC.

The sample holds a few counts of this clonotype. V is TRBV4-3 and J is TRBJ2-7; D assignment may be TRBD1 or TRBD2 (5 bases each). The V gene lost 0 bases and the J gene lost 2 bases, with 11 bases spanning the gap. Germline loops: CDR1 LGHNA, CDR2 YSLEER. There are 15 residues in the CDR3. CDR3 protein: CASSQDRDGPYEQYF. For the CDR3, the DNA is TGCGCCAGCAGCCAAGATAGGGACGGCCCCTACGAGCAGTACTTC.